Presented here are 5 T cell receptor beta chains from one specimen sequenced in a study of T cells in tumors after PD-1 blockade. The repertoire was sequenced with immunoSEQ multiplex PCR; TCRdb's copy has only in-frame clones and lacks some. This table has 60,000 to 75,000 clones, approximately 74% appearing once. This specimen was PBMCs, taken after anti-PD-1 treatment. The source of these receptors is a human donor with basal cell carcinoma.

This sequence joins TRBV29-1 and TRBJ2-4; D unclear. Germline V gives CDR1 SQVTM, CDR2 ANQGSEA. The germline V and J ends were trimmed by 4 bases and 5 bases, with 3 bases remaining between them. CDR3 length: 10 residues. The DNA of the CDR3 is TGCAGCGTTGTGGAAAACATTCAGTACTTC. The encoded protein is CSVVENIQYF.

This clone was observed a few times. The chain links TRBV6-5 to TRBJ1-5; no firm D call. Trimming shortened V by 9 bases and J by 7 bases, and 13 bases separated the two germline ends. Germline values: CDR1 MNHEY, CDR2 SVGAGI. The CDR3 has 12 residues. The CDR3: CASSPWGQPQHF. CDR3 DNA: TGTGCCAGTTCGCCTTGGGGACAGCCCCAGCATTTT.

This clone was seen more than once but under ten times. The chain links TRBV7-2 to TRBJ1-1; a weak D match, TRBD1 (5 bases). Germline assignment: CDR1 SGHTA and CDR2 FQGNSA. The CDR3 is 13 amino acids. Trimming shortened V by 6 bases and J by 4 bases, and 12 bases separated the two germline ends. DNA for the CDR3: TGTGCCAGCAGAGAGGGGAGAGGCACTGAAGCTTTCTTT. Protein sequence: CASREGRGTEAFF.

The chain has TRBV18 and TRBJ1-3; D not certain. V lost 0 bases and J 0 bases, leaving 9 bases between the germline ends. The CDR3 has 16 residues. CDR1 is KGHSH, CDR2 LQKENI, per germline. The CDR3 nucleotides are TGTGCCAGCTCACCACCCCGGGTCTACTCTGGAAACACCATATATTTT. This translates into CASSPPRVYSGNTIYF.

A few counts support this clone. The J gene is TRBJ1-1, the V gene TRBV6-2 or TRBV6-3; the D gene is possibly TRBD1 (6 bases). Trimming cost V 5 bases and J 1 base, with 11 bases left between them. The CDR3 length is 14 residues. Germline V gene sequence: CDR1 MNHEY, CDR2 SVGEGT. For the CDR3, the DNA is TGTGCCAGCAGTCTGCAGGACAGGAACACTGAAGCTTTCTTT. It translates to CASSLQDRNTEAFF.